This TCR beta chain stems from a study of blood T cell repertoires in COVID-19. Study-wide context: Some COVID-19 samples were acute and others convalescent; all came from the United States, Italy and Spain.

Measured with immunoSEQ multiplex PCR; TCRdb has only the in-frame clones, and not every one. The table records about 480,000 clones, about 88% of them present only once. The CDR3 runs to 15 residues. J was trimmed by 4 bases and V by 5 bases; bases with no gene match: 11. CDR1 is LNHDA, CDR2 SQIVND, per germline (reference sequence). The chain combines TRBV19 with TRBJ2-7; 7 nucleotides agree with TRBD2. The source material was peripheral blood. The TCR comes from a woman aged 45-65 years with COVID-19, enrolled during active disease. CDR3 in amino acids: CASSAGNGGSYEQYF. Here the CDR3 DNA reads TGTGCCAGTAGTGCAGGAAACGGGGGGTCTTACGAGCAGTACTTC.